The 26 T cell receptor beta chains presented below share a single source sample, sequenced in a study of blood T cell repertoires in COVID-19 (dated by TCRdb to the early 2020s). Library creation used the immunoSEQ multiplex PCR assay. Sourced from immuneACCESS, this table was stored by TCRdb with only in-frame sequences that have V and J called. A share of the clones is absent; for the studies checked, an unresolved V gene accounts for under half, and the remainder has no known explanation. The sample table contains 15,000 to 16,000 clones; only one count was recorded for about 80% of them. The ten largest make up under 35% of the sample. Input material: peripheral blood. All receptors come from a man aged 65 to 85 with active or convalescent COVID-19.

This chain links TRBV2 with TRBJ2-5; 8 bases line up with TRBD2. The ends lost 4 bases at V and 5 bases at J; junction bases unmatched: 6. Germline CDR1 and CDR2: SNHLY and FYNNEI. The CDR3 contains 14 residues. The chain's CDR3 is CASSVSGGFETQYF. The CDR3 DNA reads TGTGCCAGCAGTGTAAGCGGGGGATTTGAGACCCAGTACTTC.

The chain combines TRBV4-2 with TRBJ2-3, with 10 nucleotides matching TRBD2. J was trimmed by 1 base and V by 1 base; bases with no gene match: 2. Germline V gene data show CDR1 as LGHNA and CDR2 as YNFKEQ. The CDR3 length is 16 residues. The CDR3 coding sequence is TGTGCCAGCAGCCAAGGGCTAGCGGGAGGCACAGATACGCAGTATTTT. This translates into CASSQGLAGGTDTQYF.

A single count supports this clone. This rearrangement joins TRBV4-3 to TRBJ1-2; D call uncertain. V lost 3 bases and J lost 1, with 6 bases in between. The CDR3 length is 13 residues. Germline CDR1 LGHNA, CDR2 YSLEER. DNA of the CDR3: TGCGCCAGCAGCCATGAGGGTAACTATGGCTACACCTTC. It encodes CASSHEGNYGYTF.

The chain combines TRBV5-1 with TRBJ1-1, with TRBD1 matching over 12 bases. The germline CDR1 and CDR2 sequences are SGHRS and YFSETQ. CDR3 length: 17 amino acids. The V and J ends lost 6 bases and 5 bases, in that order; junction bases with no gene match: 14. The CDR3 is CASTHGDRGRGRTEAFF. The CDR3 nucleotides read TGCGCCAGCACGCACGGGGACAGGGGGCGCGGGAGGACTGAAGCTTTCTTT.

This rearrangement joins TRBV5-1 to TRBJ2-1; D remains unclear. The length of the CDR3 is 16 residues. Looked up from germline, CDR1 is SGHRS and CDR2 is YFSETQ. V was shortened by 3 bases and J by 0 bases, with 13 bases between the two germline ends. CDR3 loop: CASSYSPPSSYNEQFF. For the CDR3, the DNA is TGCGCCAGCAGCTACTCGCCCCCGAGCTCCTACAATGAGCAGTTCTTC.

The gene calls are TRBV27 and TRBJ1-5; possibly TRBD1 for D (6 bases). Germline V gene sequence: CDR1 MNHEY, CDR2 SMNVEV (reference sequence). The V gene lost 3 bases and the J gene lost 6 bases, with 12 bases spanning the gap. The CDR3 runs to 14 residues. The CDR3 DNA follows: TGTGCCAGCAGTTTGCGGACAGCGAGTCAGCCCCAGCATTTT. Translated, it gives CASSLRTASQPQHF.

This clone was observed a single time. CDR3 DNA: TGTGCCAGCGGGGGGAAAGGGGACTCCTACGAGCAGTACTTC. It codes for CASGGKGDSYEQYF. The V and J genes are TRBV6-4 and TRBJ2-7; a possible D gene is TRBD2 (6 bases). The V gene lost 8 bases and the J gene lost 0 bases, with 14 bases spanning the gap. Germline V CDR1 and CDR2: MRHNA, SNTAGT. The CDR3 has 14 amino acids.

The CDR3 loop reads CASRGLAADTQYF. The CDR3 bases are TGTGCCAGCAGAGGACTAGCGGCAGATACGCAGTATTTT. V is TRBV6-5 and J is TRBJ2-3; 10 bases line up with TRBD2. Trimming cost V 6 bases and J 4 bases; bases outside gene matches: 1. This CDR3 has 13 residues. Per the germline V gene, CDR1 is MNHEY and CDR2 is SVGAGI.

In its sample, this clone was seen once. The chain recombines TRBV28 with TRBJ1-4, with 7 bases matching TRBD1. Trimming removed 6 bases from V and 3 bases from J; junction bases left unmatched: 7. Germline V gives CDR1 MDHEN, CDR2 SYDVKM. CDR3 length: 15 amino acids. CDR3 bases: TGTGCCAGCAGCCAATCGGGACAGCCTAATGAAAAACTGTTTTTT. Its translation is CASSQSGQPNEKLFF.

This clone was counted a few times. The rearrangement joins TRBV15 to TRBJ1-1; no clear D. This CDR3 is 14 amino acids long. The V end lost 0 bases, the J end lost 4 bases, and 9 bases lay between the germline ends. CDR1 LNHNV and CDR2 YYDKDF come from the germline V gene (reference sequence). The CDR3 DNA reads TGTGCCACCAGCAGAGATCTGGCAGGCACTGAAGCTTTCTTT. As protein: CATSRDLAGTEAFF.

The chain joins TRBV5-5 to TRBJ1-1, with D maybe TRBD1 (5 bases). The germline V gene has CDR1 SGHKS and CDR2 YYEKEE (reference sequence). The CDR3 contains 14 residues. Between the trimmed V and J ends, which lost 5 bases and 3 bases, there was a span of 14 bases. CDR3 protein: CASRYILGDTEAFF. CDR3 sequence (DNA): TGTGCCAGCAGATATATTCTAGGGGACACTGAAGCTTTCTTT.

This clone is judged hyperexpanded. CDR3 coding DNA: TGTGCCAGCAGCCAAGAACCAGGGTGGCATGGCTACACCTTC. Amino acid sequence: CASSQEPGWHGYTF. This chain uses TRBV3-1 (or the pseudogene TRBV3-2) with TRBJ1-2, with D perhaps matching TRBD1 (5 bases). Trimming cost V 0 bases and J 6 bases, with 11 bases left between them. Per germline, CDR1 LGHDT and CDR2 YNNKEL (reference sequence). This CDR3 region has 14 residues.

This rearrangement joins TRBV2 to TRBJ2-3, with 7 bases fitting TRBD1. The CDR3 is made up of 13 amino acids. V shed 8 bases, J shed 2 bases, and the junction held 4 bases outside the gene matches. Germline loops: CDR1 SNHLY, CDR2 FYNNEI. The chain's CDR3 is CASRQGNTDTQYF. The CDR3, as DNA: TGTGCCAGCCGACAGGGAAACACAGATACGCAGTATTTT.

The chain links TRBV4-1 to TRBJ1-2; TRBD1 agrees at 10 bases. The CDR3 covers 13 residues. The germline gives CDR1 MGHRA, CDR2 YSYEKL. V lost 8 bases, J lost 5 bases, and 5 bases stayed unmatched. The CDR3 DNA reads TGCGCCAGCGGGGACAGGGGTGGATATGGCTACACCTTC. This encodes CASGDRGGYGYTF.

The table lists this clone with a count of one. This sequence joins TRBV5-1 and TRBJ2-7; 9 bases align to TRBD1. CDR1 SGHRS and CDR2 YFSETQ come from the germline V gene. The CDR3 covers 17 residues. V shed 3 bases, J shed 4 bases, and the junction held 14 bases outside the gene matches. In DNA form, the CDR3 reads TGCGCCAGCAGCTACAATACCGGGACAGGGATTACGTACGAGCAGTACTTC. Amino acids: CASSYNTGTGITYEQYF.

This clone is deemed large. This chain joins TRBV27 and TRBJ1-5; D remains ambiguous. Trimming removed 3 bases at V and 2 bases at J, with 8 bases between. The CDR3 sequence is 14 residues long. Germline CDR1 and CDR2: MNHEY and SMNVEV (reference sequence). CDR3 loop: CASSLRGRNQPQHF. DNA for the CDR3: TGTGCCAGCAGTTTGAGAGGGCGCAATCAGCCCCAGCATTTT.

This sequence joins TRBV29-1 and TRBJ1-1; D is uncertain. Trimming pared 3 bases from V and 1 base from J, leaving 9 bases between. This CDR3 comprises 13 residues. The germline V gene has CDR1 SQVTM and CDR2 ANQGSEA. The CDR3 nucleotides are TGCAGCGTTGAGCGGTTCCAGAACACTGAAGCTTTCTTT. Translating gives CSVERFQNTEAFF.

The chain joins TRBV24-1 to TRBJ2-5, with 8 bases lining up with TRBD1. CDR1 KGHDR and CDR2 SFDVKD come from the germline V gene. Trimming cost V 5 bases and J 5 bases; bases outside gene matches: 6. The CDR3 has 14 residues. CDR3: CATSVPGGSETQYF. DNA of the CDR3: TGTGCCACCAGTGTCCCAGGGGGCAGTGAGACCCAGTACTTC.

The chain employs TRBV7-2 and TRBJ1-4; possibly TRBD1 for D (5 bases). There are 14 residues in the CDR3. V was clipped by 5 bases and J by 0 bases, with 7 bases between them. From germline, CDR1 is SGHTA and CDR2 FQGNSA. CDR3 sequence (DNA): TGTGCCAGCAGCCGGGGGGCAACTAATGAAAAACTGTTTTTT. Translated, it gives CASSRGATNEKLFF.

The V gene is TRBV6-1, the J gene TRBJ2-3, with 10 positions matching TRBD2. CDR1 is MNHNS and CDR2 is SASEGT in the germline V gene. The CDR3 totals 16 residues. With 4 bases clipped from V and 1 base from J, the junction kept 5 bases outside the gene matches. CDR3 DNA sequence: TGTGCCAGCAGTGTATCTAGCGGGAGCCGCACAGATACGCAGTATTTT. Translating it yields CASSVSSGSRTDTQYF.

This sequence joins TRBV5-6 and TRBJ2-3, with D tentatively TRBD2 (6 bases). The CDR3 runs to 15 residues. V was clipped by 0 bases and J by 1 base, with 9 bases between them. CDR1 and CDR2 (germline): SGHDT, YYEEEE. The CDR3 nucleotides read TGTGCCAGCAGCTTGGCGGGACTCCGCACAGATACGCAGTATTTT. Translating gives CASSLAGLRTDTQYF.

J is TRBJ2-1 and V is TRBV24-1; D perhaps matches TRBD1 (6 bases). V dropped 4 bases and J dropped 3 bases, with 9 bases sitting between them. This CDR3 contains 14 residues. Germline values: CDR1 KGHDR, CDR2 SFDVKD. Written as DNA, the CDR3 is TGTGCCACCAGTGAGGGGACATACTACAATGAGCAGTTCTTC. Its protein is CATSEGTYYNEQFF.

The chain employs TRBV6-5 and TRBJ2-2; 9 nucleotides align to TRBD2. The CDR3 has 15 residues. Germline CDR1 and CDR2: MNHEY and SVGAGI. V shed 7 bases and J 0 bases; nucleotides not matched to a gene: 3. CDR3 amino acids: CASTPSGANTGELFF. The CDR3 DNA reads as TGTGCCAGCACCCCTAGCGGGGCGAACACCGGGGAGCTGTTTTTT.

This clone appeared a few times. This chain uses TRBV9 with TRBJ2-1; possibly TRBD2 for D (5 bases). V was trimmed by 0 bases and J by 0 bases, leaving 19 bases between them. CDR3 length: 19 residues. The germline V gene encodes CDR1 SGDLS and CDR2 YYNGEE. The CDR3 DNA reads TGTGCCAGCAGCGTAGTATCGGACTCGCTTCGCGGCTCCTACAATGAGCAGTTCTTC. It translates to CASSVVSDSLRGSYNEQFF.

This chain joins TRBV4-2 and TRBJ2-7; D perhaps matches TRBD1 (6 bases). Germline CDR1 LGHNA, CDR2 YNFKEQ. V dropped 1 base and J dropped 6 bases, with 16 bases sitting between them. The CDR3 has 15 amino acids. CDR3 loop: CASSQAGQGPPEQYF. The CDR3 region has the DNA TGTGCCAGCAGCCAAGCAGGCCAGGGGCCCCCCGAGCAGTACTTC.

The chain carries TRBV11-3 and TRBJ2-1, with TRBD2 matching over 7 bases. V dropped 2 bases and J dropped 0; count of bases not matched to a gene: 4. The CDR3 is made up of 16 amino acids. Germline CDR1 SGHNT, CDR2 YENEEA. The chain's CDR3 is CASSLNGGSSYNEQFF. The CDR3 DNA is TGTGCCAGCAGCTTAAACGGGGGGAGCTCCTACAATGAGCAGTTCTTC.